The clone carrying this T cell receptor beta chain was seen only a few times. Its antigen is as yet unknown. This specimen belongs to a study of PD-1 blockade in classical Hodgkin lymphoma. Study outcomes and limitations: Why the repertoires differ is still unclear, perhaps disease activity or prior therapy. Only CD4+ TCR diversity, not CD8+, had risen significantly by C4D1.

Trimming took 0 bases from V and 0 from J, leaving 10 bases between them. This CDR3 has 15 amino acids. Germline CDR1 is SGDLS and CDR2 is YYNGEE. Data came from immunoSEQ multiplex PCR; TCRdb stores just in-frame clones and leaves some out. The table has 19,000 or so clones, approximately 72% seen once. With no exception, relapse followed autologous stem cell transplantation in all patients, and brentuximab vedotin exposure varied. The chain uses TRBV9 and TRBJ2-7; either TRBD1 or TRBD2 may fit D (5 bases each). Sequencing used peripheral blood mononuclear cells (PBMCs), obtained at baseline. The source is a human donor with classical Hodgkin lymphoma. CDR3: CASSVAGTSSYEQYF. CDR3 bases: TGTGCCAGCAGCGTAGCGGGGACGTCCTCCTACGAGCAGTACTTC.